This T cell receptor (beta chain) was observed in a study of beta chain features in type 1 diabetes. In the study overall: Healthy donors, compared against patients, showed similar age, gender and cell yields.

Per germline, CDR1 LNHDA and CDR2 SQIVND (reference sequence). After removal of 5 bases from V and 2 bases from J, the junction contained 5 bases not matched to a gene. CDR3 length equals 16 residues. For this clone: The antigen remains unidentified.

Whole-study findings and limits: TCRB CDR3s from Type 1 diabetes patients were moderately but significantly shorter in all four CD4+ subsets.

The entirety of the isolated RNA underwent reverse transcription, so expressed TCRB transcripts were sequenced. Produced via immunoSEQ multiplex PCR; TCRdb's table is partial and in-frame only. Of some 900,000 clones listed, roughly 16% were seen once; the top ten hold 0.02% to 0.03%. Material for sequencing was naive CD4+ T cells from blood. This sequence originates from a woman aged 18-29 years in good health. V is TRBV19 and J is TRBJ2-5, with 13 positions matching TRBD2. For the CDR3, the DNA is TGTGCCAGTAGTCGGGGACTAGCGGGACTACAAGAGACCCAGTACTTC. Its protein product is CASSRGLAGLQETQYF. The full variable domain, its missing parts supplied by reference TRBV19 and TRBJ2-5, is DGGITQSPKYLFRKEGQNVTLSCEQNLNHDAMYWYRQDPGQGLRLIYYSQIVNDFQKGDIAEGYSVSREKKESFPLTVTSAQKNPTAFYLCASSRGLAGLQETQYFGPGTRLLVL.